One and the same sample provided the 24 T cell receptor beta chains below, sequenced in a study of T cell repertoires in cytomegalovirus infection. TCRdb analysed the reads with MiXCR anew, one entry per CDR3 protein. The sample contains approximately 500,000 distinct CDR3 sequences, 15% to 20% of which appear only once. The specimen sequenced was CD8+ T cells from PBMCs. These receptors all stem from a human donor in good health (CMV status not recorded). Some clones in this sample may be carry-over from other donors' samples.

This clonotype was seen a handful of times. This chain links TRBV6-5 with TRBJ1-3; D is unresolved. V was shortened by 8 bases and J by 4 bases, with 12 bases between the two germline ends. This CDR3 region has 13 residues. Germline loops: CDR1 MNHEY, CDR2 SVGAGI. In DNA, the CDR3 is TGTGCCAGCGGTGCCAACGGGGGAAACACCATATATTTT. It encodes CASGANGGNTIYF.

The table lists this clonotype with many counts. The chain links TRBV28 to TRBJ2-6; the D gene is possibly TRBD1 (6 bases). V was pared by 3 bases and J by 4 bases, with 13 bases between. From germline, CDR1 is MDHEN and CDR2 SYDVKM. The CDR3 has 16 residues. The CDR3: CASSFSTRGGANVLTF. The CDR3 region has the DNA TGTGCCAGCAGTTTCTCGACGAGGGGGGGGGCCAACGTCCTGACTTTC. Variable domain in full (rest from reference TRBV28 and TRBJ2-6): DVKVTQSSRYLVKRTGEKVFLECVQDMDHENMFWYRQDPGLGLRLIYFSYDVKMKEKGDIPEGYSVSREKKERFSLILESASTNQTSMYLCASSFSTRGGANVLTFGAGSRLTVL.

About this clonotype itself: Since a much larger clone is just one base distant, this may be a read error. V usage is TRBV10-3 and J usage is TRBJ1-2; tentative D call: TRBD1 (5 bases). The germline CDR1 and CDR2 sequences are ENHRY and SYGVKD. The V and J ends lost 4 bases and 6 bases respectively, with 15 bases between them. CDR3 length: 14 amino acids. The CDR3 bases are TGTGCCATCAGTGGGTCGACAGTGGAAGATGGCTACACCTTC. Amino acids: CAISGSTVEDGYTF.

This clonotype was detected ten times or more. In DNA, the CDR3 is TGTGCCAGCAGTTACTCGATCCAAACACTAAGGGAGCTGTTTTTT. It yields the protein CASSYSIQTLRELFF. The chain carries TRBV6-5 and TRBJ2-2; D not resolved. V lost 0 bases to trimming and J lost 9 bases, with 14 bases between them. This CDR3 has 15 amino acids. Germline CDR1 is MNHEY and CDR2 is SVGAGI.

This clonotype came up a few times. This chain uses TRBV19 with TRBJ1-5, with TRBD1 as a possible D gene (5 bases). The CDR3 runs to 14 residues. With 5 bases removed from V and 3 bases from J, the gap between germline ends came to 11 bases. Germline V lookup: CDR1 LNHDA, CDR2 SQIVND (reference sequence). The CDR3 reads CASSPWGDNQPQHF. CDR3 sequence (DNA): TGTGCCAGTAGTCCCTGGGGGGACAATCAGCCCCAGCATTTT.

This clonotype was picked up many times. The rearrangement links TRBV12-3 or TRBV12-4 to TRBJ1-2; 7 bases line up with TRBD1. Trimming took 6 bases from V and 8 from J; bases not matched to a gene: 12. The CDR3 totals 14 residues. The CDR3 loop reads CASSLLRTGEGYTF. In DNA form, the CDR3 reads TGTGCCAGCAGCCTACTCCGGACAGGCGAAGGCTACACCTTC.

This clonotype was counted ten times or more. This chain connects TRBV7-3 to TRBJ2-1, with TRBD2 matching 11 bases. The J segment lost 4 bases and the V segment lost 2 bases, leaving 13 bases of the junction unmatched. The germline V gene has CDR1 SGHTA and CDR2 FQGTGA. This CDR3 is 19 amino acids long. In DNA, the CDR3 is TGTGCCAGCAGCTTATTGGGCCTTAGCGGGGGGGCTGTATACAATGAGCAGTTCTTC. It encodes CASSLLGLSGGAVYNEQFF. The full variable domain, completed using reference TRBV7-3 and TRBJ2-1, is GAGVSQTPSNKVTEKGKYVELRCDPISGHTALYWYRQSLGQGPEFLIYFQGTGAADDSGLPNDRFFAVRPEGSVSTLKIQRTERGDSAVYLCASSLLGLSGGAVYNEQFFGPGTRLTVL.

The V and J genes are TRBV28 and TRBJ1-2; 8 positions agree with TRBD1. CDR1 is MDHEN and CDR2 is SYDVKM in the germline V gene. The CDR3 spans 14 residues. The junction had 7 bases not matched to a gene; V was cut back by 7 bases and J by 3 bases. The CDR3 bases are TGTGCCAGCACCGAAGTGACAGGGGACTATGGCTACACCTTC. It translates to CASTEVTGDYGYTF.

The chain couples TRBV9 to TRBJ2-7; the D gene is possibly TRBD1 (5 bases). Trimming stripped 0 bases from V and 7 bases from J, with 17 bases between. The CDR3 length is 15 residues. Per germline, CDR1 SGDLS and CDR2 YYNGEE. Written as DNA, the CDR3 is TGTGCCAGCAGCGTAGATGGCAGGGAAATGGGTGAGCAGTACTTC. Translating gives CASSVDGREMGEQYF.

The chain has TRBV25-1 and TRBJ1-2; 7 positions match TRBD1. The J segment lost 4 bases and the V segment lost 3 bases, leaving 17 bases of the junction unmatched. This CDR3 spans 18 amino acids. CDR1 MGHDK and CDR2 SYGVNS come from the germline V gene. The CDR3: CASSDNGLSQGTVYGYTF. The DNA for the CDR3 is TGTGCCAGCAGTGACAATGGACTGAGCCAAGGGACAGTCTATGGCTACACCTTC.

This clonotype was recorded at least ten times. J is TRBJ1-5 and V is TRBV19; the D gene is possibly TRBD1 (6 bases). Per germline, CDR1 LNHDA and CDR2 SQIVND (reference sequence). V was pared by 5 bases and J by 7 bases, with 12 bases between. The CDR3 is made up of 13 amino acids. The CDR3 DNA reads TGTGCCAGTAGTCCCAAGGGGGTACAGCCCCAGCATTTT. Protein product: CASSPKGVQPQHF. Full variable domain (rest looked up from reference TRBV19 and TRBJ1-5): DGGITQSPKYLFRKEGQNVTLSCEQNLNHDAMYWYRQDPGQGLRLIYYSQIVNDFQKGDIAEGYSVSREKKESFPLTVTSAQKNPTAFYLCASSPKGVQPQHFGDGTRLSIL.

The chain employs TRBV27 and TRBJ2-1; D possibly corresponds to TRBD2 (5 bases). Trimming pared 6 bases from V and 12 bases from J, leaving 12 bases between. Germline loops: CDR1 MNHEY, CDR2 SMNVEV (reference sequence). This CDR3 has 11 amino acids. The CDR3 region is CASRGSLGQFF. CDR3 DNA sequence: TGTGCCAGCAGGGGGAGTTTGGGGCAGTTCTTC.

This clonotype was counted many times. The chain is built from TRBV12-3 or TRBV12-4 and TRBJ2-1; TRBD1 matches at 12 bases. J gave up 8 bases and V 6 bases, and 5 bases lay outside the gene matches. The CDR3 has 14 residues. The CDR3 sequence is CASSQGDRGHEQFF. CDR3 coding DNA: TGTGCCAGCAGCCAAGGGGACAGGGGGCATGAGCAGTTCTTC.

There are many counts of this clonotype. This sequence joins TRBV7-3 and TRBJ2-3, with 7 positions matching TRBD2. Germline CDR1 SGHTA, CDR2 FQGTGA. The J segment lost 5 bases and the V segment lost 3 bases, leaving 8 bases of the junction unmatched. The CDR3 loop spans 15 amino acids. CDR3 nucleotides: TGTGCCAGCAGCTTTAGCGGGCATAAGTTAGATACGCAGTATTTT. This encodes CASSFSGHKLDTQYF. The full variable domain, rest sourced from reference TRBV7-3 and TRBJ2-3, is GAGVSQTPSNKVTEKGKYVELRCDPISGHTALYWYRQSLGQGPEFLIYFQGTGAADDSGLPNDRFFAVRPEGSVSTLKIQRTERGDSAVYLCASSFSGHKLDTQYFGPGTRLTVL.

This clonotype showed up many times. The CDR3: CASSSESIPSGLSYEQYF. Here the CDR3 DNA reads TGTGCCAGCAGCTCCGAATCGATCCCTAGCGGGCTATCCTACGAGCAGTACTTC. The V gene is TRBV7-9, the J gene TRBJ2-7, with 8 bases identical to TRBD2. Germline CDR1 and CDR2: SEHNR and FQNEAQ (reference sequence). The CDR3 totals 18 residues. The trim removed 4 bases at V and 1 base at J, leaving 15 bases unmatched.

The table lists this clonotype with many counts. The J gene is TRBJ2-7, the V gene TRBV18, with no clear D. The CDR3 is 15 amino acids. Deletions cut 4 bases from V and 0 bases from J, with 13 bases between. In germline, CDR1 is KGHSH, CDR2 LQKENI. The CDR3 nucleotides are TGTGCCAGCTCACTATACTACCCGGACTCCTACGAGCAGTACTTC. This translates into CASSLYYPDSYEQYF.

This clonotype was seen ten or more times. The J gene is TRBJ2-1, the V gene TRBV7-9; 9 bases are shared with TRBD2. Germline V gene sequence: CDR1 SEHNR, CDR2 FQNEAQ (reference sequence). The V and J ends lost 5 bases and 0 bases, in that order; junction bases with no gene match: 14. The CDR3 sequence is 19 residues long. In DNA, the CDR3 is TGTGCCAGCAGCGATACTAGCGGGCGCGAAGGAATCTCCTACAATGAGCAGTTCTTC. Protein sequence: CASSDTSGREGISYNEQFF. The full variable domain, with the rest looked up from reference TRBV7-9 and TRBJ2-1, is DTGVSQNPRHKITKRGQNVTFRCDPISEHNRLYWYRQTLGQGPEFLTYFQNEAQLEKSRLLSDRFSAERPKGSFSTLEIQRTEQGDSAMYLCASSDTSGREGISYNEQFFGPGTRLTVL.

This clonotype was counted only a few times. This may be a read error, as it is one base from a much larger clone. The chain couples TRBV5-4 to TRBJ2-7, with 7 bases that match TRBD1. Germline CDR1 and CDR2: SGHNT and YYREEE (reference sequence). This CDR3 spans 14 amino acids. V was clipped by 1 base and J by 2 bases; unmatched bases: 3. The CDR3 loop is CASSLNRGTYEQYF. CDR3 DNA: TGTGCCAGCAGCTTGAACAGGGGCACCTACGAGCAGTACTTC. Together with reference TRBV5-4 and TRBJ2-7, the CDR3 gives the full variable domain: ETGVTQSPTHLIKTRGQQVTLRCSSQSGHNTVSWYQQALGQGPQFIFQYYREEENGRGNFPPRFSGLQFPNYSSELNVNALELDDSALYLCASSLNRGTYEQYFGPGTRLTVT.

Many counts were recorded for this clonotype. CDR3 region: CASRDRGNYEQYF. CDR3 nucleotide sequence: TGTGCCAGCCGGGACAGGGGGAACTACGAGCAGTACTTC. The chain joins TRBV28 to TRBJ2-7; 11 nucleotides line up with TRBD1. There are 13 residues in the CDR3. V shed 8 bases, J shed 3 bases, and the junction held 3 bases outside the gene matches. In germline, CDR1 is MDHEN, CDR2 SYDVKM.

Here the CDR3 DNA reads TGTGCCAGCCGGGGCGGATGGAACTATGGCTACACCTTC. It translates to CASRGGWNYGYTF. The chain is built from TRBV9 and TRBJ1-2, with a tentative D call TRBD1 (5 bases). V dropped 7 bases and J dropped 2 bases, with 12 bases sitting between them. In germline, CDR1 is SGDLS, CDR2 YYNGEE. This CDR3 has 13 residues. Looking up the rest from reference TRBV9 and TRBJ1-2 gives the full variable domain: DSGVTQTPKHLITATGQRVTLRCSPRSGDLSVYWYQQSLDQGLQFLIQYYNGEERAKGNILERFSAQQFPDLHSELNLSSLELGDSALYFCASRGGWNYGYTFGSGTRLTVV.

There are many counts of this clonotype. This sequence joins TRBV19 and TRBJ1-2; the D is unclear. V lost 5 bases to trimming and J lost 8 bases, with 21 bases between them. Germline assignment: CDR1 LNHDA and CDR2 SQIVND (reference sequence). This CDR3 has 15 amino acids. In DNA form, the CDR3 reads TGTGCCAGTAGTGAAAGGACTGAGTCCAATCGGGGCTACACCTTC. Its protein product is CASSERTESNRGYTF.

CDR3 sequence reads: CASSVDNTDTQYF. The DNA of the CDR3 is TGTGCCAGCAGCGTTGATAATACAGATACGCAGTATTTT. V and J are TRBV9 and TRBJ2-3; D gene unclear. This CDR3 region has 13 residues. V lost 2 bases and J lost 3, with 7 bases in between. The V gene's germline CDR1 is SGDLS and CDR2 YYNGEE.

CDR3 region: CASSHPDRGLGETQYF. CDR3 nucleotides: TGTGCCAGCAGCCATCCTGACAGGGGGCTGGGAGAGACCCAGTACTTC. The V call is TRBV14, the J call TRBJ2-5; the match to TRBD1 covers 10 bases. The trim removed 3 bases at V and 4 bases at J, leaving 8 bases unmatched. The CDR3 totals 16 residues. Germline-derived CDR1 and CDR2 are SGHDN and FVKESK.

The chain joins TRBV5-4 to TRBJ1-6, with 9 bases matching TRBD1. The CDR3 covers 14 residues. Trimming took 5 bases from V and 7 from J; bases not matched to a gene: 4. CDR1 SGHNT and CDR2 YYREEE come from the germline V gene (reference sequence). The CDR3 reads CASRTGTGNSPLHF. The CDR3 DNA reads TGTGCCAGCAGAACCGGGACAGGGAATTCACCCCTCCACTTT.